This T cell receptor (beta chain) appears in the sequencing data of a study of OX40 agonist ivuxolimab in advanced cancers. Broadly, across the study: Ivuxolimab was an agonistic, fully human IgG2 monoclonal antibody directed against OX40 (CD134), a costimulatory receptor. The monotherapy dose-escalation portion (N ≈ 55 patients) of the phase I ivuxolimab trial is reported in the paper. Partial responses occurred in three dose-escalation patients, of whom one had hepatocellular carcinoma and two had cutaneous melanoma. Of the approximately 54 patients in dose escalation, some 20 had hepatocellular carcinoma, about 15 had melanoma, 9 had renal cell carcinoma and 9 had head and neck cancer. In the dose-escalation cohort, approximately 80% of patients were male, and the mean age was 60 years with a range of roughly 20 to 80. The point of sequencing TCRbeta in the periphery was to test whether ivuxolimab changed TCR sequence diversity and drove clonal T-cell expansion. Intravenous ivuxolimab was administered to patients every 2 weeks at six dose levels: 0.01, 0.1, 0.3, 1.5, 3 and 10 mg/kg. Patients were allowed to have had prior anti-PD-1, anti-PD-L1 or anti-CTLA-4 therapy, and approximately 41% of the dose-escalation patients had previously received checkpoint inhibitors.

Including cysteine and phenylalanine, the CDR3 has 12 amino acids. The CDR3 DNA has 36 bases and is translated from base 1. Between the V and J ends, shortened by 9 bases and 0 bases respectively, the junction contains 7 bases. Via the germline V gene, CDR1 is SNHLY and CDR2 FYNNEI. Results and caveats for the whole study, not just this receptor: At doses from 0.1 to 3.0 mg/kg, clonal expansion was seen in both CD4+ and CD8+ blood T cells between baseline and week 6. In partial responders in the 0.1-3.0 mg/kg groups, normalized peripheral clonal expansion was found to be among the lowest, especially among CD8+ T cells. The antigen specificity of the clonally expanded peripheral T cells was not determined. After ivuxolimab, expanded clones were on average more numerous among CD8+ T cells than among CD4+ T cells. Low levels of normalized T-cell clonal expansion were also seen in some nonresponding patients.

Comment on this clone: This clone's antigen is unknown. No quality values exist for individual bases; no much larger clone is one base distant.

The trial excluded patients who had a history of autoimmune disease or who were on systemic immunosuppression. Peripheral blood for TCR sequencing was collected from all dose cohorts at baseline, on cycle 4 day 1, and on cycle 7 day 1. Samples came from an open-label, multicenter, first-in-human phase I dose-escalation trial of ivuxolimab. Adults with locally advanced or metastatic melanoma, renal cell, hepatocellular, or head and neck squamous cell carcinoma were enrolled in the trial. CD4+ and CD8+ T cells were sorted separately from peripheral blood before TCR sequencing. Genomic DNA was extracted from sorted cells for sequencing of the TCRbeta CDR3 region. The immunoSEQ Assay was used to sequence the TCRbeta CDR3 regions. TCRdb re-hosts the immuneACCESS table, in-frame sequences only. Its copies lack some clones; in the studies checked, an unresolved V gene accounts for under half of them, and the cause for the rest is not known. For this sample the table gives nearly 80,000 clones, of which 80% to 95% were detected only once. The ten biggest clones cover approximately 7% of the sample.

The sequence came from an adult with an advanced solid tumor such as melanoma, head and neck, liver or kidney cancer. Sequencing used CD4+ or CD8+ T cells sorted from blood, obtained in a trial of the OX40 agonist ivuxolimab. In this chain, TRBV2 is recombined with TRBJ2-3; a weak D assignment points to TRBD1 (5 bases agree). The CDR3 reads CARGDSTDTQYF. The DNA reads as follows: TGTGCCAGAGGGGATAGCACAGATACGCAGTATTTT.